Reported below is one T cell receptor (beta chain). As yet, its antigen is unknown. Being one base from a much bigger clone, this may be a read error. Lacking the conserved final phenylalanine or tryptophan, this CDR3 likely reflects a read error. Ages of hyperthyroidism patients ran from 18 to 65, and their diagnoses were new, under 2 months' duration. Orbital computed tomography and thyroid ultrasound, along with TRAb, serum thyroxine and clinical symptoms, underpinned diagnosis. This entry comes from a study of Graves' ophthalmopathy and Graves' hyperthyroidism. Across the whole study: The term stable hyperthyroidism indicated an absence of ophthalmopathy within 18 months of follow-up.

The length of the CDR3 is 14 residues. Trimming shortened V by 4 bases and J by 5 bases, and 17 bases separated the two germline ends. CDR1 and CDR2 from the germline V gene are DFQATT and SNEGSKA (reference sequence). The sequenced template was RNA, covering the TCR beta CDR3 region. First-round RT-PCR relied on HTBI primers, and a second-round multiplex PCR came next. Each CDR3 protein gets one entry after TCRdb re-called the multiplex PCR reads with MiXCR. The repertoire holds about 1.1 million distinct CDR3 sequences, with about 35% as singletons. Study-level findings and limits: Thyroid clonotypes that were expanded above 0.001 frequency mostly also appeared in blood.

The specimen was peripheral blood or thyroid tissue (not recorded which). This sequence originates from an adult man with Graves' hyperthyroidism. This rearrangement joins TRBV20-1 to TRBJ1-1; D not certain. Written as DNA, the CDR3 is TGCAGTGCTACACGCGAGGGAGGTTGGACTGAAGCTTTCTGT. Its protein product is CSATREGGWTEAFC.